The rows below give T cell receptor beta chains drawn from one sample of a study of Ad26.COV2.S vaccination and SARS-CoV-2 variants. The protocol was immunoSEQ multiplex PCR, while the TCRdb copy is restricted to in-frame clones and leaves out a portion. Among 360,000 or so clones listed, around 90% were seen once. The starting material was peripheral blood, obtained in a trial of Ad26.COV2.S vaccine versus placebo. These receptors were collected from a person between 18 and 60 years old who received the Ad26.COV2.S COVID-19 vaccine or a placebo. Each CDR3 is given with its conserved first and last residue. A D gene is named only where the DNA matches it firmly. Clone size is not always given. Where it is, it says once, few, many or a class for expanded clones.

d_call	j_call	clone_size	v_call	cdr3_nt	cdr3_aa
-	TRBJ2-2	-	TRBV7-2	TGTGCCAGCAGCTTAGGAGTAGGGGTCACCGGGGAGCTGTTTTTT	CASSLGVGVTGELFF
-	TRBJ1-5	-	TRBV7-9	TGTGCCAGCAGCTTATTAGACCAGCCCCAGCATTTT	CASSLLDQPQHF
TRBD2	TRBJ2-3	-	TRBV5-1	TGCGCCAGCAGCTCCTCGACTAGCGTCGCAGATACGCAGTATTTT	CASSSSTSVADTQYF
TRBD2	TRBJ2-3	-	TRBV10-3	TGTGCCATCAGTGAGTCTTCCAGCGGGGGGCCTCCTAGCACAGATACGCAGTATTTT	CAISESSSGGPPSTDTQYF
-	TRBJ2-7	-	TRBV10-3	TGTGCCATCAGTGAGGCCTCAGGGTCCTCCTACGAGCAGTACTTC	CAISEASGSSYEQYF
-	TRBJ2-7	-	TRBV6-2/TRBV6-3	TGTGCCAGCAGTGAGGCCCAGGTTCTCTCCTACGAGCAGTACTTC	CASSEAQVLSYEQYF
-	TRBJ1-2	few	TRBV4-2	TGTGCCAGCAGCCAAGTACCCCTCGAGGGCAACTATGGCTACACCTTC	CASSQVPLEGNYGYTF
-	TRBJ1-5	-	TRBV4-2	TGTGCCAGCAGCCCCACGGAGAGAGATCAGCCCCAGCATTTT	CASSPTERDQPQHF
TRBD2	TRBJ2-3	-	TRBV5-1	TGCGCCAGCAGCTTGGTTGCGGGGGCAGATACGCAGTATTTT	CASSLVAGADTQYF
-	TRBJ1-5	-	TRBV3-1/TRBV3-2	TGTGCCAGCAGCCCCGGACTTAATCAGCCCCAGCATTTT	CASSPGLNQPQHF
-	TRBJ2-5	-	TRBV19	TGTGCCAGTAGTCCTGCGGGACTGTACCAAGAGACCCAGTACTTC	CASSPAGLYQETQYF
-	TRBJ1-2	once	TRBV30	TGTGCCTGGAGAGGGGAGTCAGTCGGGGGCTACACCTTC	CAWRGESVGGYTF
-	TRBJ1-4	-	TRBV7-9	TGTGCCAGCAGCTTAGGGAGTTTCCAGGGCGGTGAAAAACTGTTTTTT	CASSLGSFQGGEKLFF
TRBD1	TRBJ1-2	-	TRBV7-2	TGTGCCAGCAGCTTTTCGGAGATACAGGGGAGGTACGGCTACACCTTC	CASSFSEIQGRYGYTF
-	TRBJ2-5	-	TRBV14	TGTGCCAGCAGCCAGAGGGGAGTCCAAGAGACCCAGTACTTC	CASSQRGVQETQYF
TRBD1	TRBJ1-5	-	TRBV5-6	TGTGCCAGCAGCGTAGGACAGGGGGATCAGCCCCAGCATTTT	CASSVGQGDQPQHF
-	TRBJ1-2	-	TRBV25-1	TGTGCCAGCTTCGGGGCAGAGGCTAACTATGGCTACACCTTC	CASFGAEANYGYTF
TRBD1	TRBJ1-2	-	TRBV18	TGTGCCAGCTCACCGGGACAGGAATATGGCTACACCTTC	CASSPGQEYGYTF
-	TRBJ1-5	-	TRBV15	TGTGCCACCACCCCAGGCATCGGATACAATCAGCCCCAGCATTTT	CATTPGIGYNQPQHF
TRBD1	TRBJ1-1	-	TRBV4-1	TGCGCCAGCAGCCCGGGACAGGGGGCGAGCGAGGACACTGAAGCTTTCTTT	CASSPGQGASEDTEAFF
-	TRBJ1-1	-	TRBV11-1	TGTGCCAGCAGCTTAGGATGGGCTGAAGCTTTCTTT	CASSLGWAEAFF
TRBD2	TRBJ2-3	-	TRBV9	TGTGCCAGCAACCCCCGCGGGGGGGCCGGGGCAGATACGCAGTATTTT	CASNPRGGAGADTQYF
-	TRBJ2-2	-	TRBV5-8	TGTGCCAGCAGCTTGGTAGCAATTAGCTACACCGGGGAGCTGTTTTTT	CASSLVAISYTGELFF
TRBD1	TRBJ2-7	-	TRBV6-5	TGTGCCAGCAGCAAATTCGGGACAGGGGAATACGAGCAGTACTTC	CASSKFGTGEYEQYF
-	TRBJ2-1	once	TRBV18	TGTGCCAGCTCACCACCCCTAGGGGTGATAGAGCAGTTCTTC	CASSPPLGVIEQFF
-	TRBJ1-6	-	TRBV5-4	TGTGCCAGCAGCTTGGTAGTCGGGAGGGACTCACCCCTCCACTTT	CASSLVVGRDSPLHF
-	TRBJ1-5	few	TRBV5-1	TGCGCCAGCAGCCCCGACGGTCATAGCAATCAGCCCCAGCATTTT	CASSPDGHSNQPQHF
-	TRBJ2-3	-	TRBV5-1	TGCGCCAGCAGCCCCAACGGGGGCATCACAGATACGCAGTATTTT	CASSPNGGITDTQYF
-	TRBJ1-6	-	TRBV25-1	TGTGCCAGCAGTGAACGCAGGAGTTCACCCCTCCACTTT	CASSERRSSPLHF
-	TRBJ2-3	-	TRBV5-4	TGTGCCAGCAGCTTGGCCGTGGGTGGCACAGATACGCAGTATTTT	CASSLAVGGTDTQYF
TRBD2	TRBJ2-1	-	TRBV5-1	TGCGCCAGCAGCTTGCTAGCGGGTCCCATCAATGAGCAGTTCTTC	CASSLLAGPINEQFF
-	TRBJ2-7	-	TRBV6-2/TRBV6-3	TGTGCCAGCAGTTACTCGATTGGATTGGGGCCCTACGAGCAGTACTTC	CASSYSIGLGPYEQYF
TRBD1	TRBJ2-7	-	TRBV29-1	TGCAGCGTTTCCGGGACAGTAACAGCCTACGAGCAGTACTTC	CSVSGTVTAYEQYF
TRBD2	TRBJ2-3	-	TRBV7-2	TGTGCCAGCAGCCCGGGACTAGCGGGGCTACGCACAGATACGCAGTATTTT	CASSPGLAGLRTDTQYF
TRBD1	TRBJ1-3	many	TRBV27	TGTGCCAGCAGCCCCCAGGGGTCAGGGGGCCAATCTGGAAACACCATATATTTT	CASSPQGSGGQSGNTIYF
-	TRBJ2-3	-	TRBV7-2	TGTGCCAGCAGCCGTAACAGGGATTTGGCAGATACGCAGTATTTT	CASSRNRDLADTQYF
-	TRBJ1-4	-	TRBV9	TGTGCCAGCAGCCCTTATGCAGGGGCGAGAACTAATGAAAAACTGTTTTTT	CASSPYAGARTNEKLFF
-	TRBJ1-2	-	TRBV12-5	TGTGCTAGTGGTTTGACCCGGGCCCTTCGGGCTAACTATGGCTACACCTTC	CASGLTRALRANYGYTF
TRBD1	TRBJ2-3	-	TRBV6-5	TGTGCCAGCAGCAACAGGGGCACGAGCACAGATACGCAGTATTTT	CASSNRGTSTDTQYF